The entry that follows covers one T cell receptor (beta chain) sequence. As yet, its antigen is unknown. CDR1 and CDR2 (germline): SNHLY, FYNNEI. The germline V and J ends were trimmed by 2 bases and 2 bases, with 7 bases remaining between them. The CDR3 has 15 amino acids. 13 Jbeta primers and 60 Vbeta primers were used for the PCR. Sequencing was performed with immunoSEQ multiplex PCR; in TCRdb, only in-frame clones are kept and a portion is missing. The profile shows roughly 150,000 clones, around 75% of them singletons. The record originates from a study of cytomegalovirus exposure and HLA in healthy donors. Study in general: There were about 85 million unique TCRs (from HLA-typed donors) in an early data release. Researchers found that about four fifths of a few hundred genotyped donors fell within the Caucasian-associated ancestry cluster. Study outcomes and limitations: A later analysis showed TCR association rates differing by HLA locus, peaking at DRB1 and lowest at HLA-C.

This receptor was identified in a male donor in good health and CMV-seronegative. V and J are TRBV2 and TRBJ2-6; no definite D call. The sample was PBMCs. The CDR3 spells CASSEIRTGANVLTF. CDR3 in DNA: TGTGCCAGCAGTGAAATCAGGACTGGGGCCAACGTCCTGACTTTC.